A single sample is the source of the 2 T cell receptor beta chains below, sequenced in a study of blood T cell repertoires in COVID-19. Profiling relied on immunoSEQ multiplex PCR, and the TCRdb table lists in-frame clones only, not all of them. The table shows approximately 170,000 clones, with roughly nine tenths occurring only once. The source material was peripheral blood. Receptors were obtained from a woman in her sixties or seventies with acute or convalescent COVID-19.

The chain uses TRBV19 and TRBJ1-1; TRBD1 matches at 7 bases. CDR3 size: 14 residues. V shed 2 bases, J shed 11 bases, and the junction held 11 bases outside the gene matches. CDR1 LNHDA and CDR2 SQIVND come from the germline V gene (reference sequence). CDR3 residues: CASSIKVTGSTAFF. CDR3 DNA: TGTGCCAGTAGTATAAAGGTGACAGGGAGTACGGCTTTCTTT.

The J gene is TRBJ2-4, the V gene TRBV5-5; 9 bases line up with TRBD1. CDR1 and CDR2 from the germline V gene are SGHKS and YYEKEE (reference sequence). V trimming: 3 bases; J trimming: 7 bases; junction bases outside the gene matches: 5. The CDR3 sequence is 14 residues long. The CDR3 protein is CASSYSGTGNIQYF. The CDR3, as DNA: TGTGCCAGCAGCTATTCCGGGACAGGGAACATTCAGTACTTC.